This TCR beta chain was retrieved from a study of spatial heterogeneity in lung cancer. Study-wide background: Consistent detection of more beta-chain than alpha-chain sequences was observed. In the raw reads, each unique TCR and UMI combination was present more than ten times on average. General study results and limits: Tumor TCRs that were ubiquitous and expanded showed up in blood more at resection than follow-up.

TCR cDNA molecules each carried a unique molecular identifier. TCRdb independently ran MiXCR on the 5' RACE reads; one entry per CDR3 protein. The table records over 50,000 distinct CDR3 sequences, about 6.3% of them present only once. About this clonotype itself: Its target is not known.

Time point specified: sample taken at primary tumor resection. This TCR derives from a female donor with early-stage non-small cell lung cancer. Sample: PBMCs, taken at surgery.

CDR3: CATSRDSRRGLNTEAFF. DNA for the CDR3: TGTGCCACCAGCAGAGATTCGAGGCGGGGATTGAACACTGAAGCTTTCTTT. The V gene is TRBV15, the J gene TRBJ1-1; no clear D. CDR3 length: 17 residues. Trimming removed 0 bases at V and 0 bases at J, with 14 bases between. Germline V gene lookup returns CDR1 LNHNV and CDR2 YYDKDF (reference sequence).